The clone carrying this T cell receptor beta chain showed up just a few times. Its antigen remains unidentified. RNA transcripts were the template for amplifying TCR beta CDR3 regions. First-round RT-PCR targeting the TCR CDR3 was performed with the HTBI primer set. Each CDR3 protein gets one entry after TCRdb re-called the multiplex PCR reads with MiXCR. The sample has 300,000 to 400,000 distinct CDR3 sequences; 18% are singletons. The sample belongs to a study of T cells in Graves' hyperthyroidism and ophthalmopathy. Whole-study results and caveats: Clonotypes that were expanded in thyroid above 0.001 mostly appeared in blood too.

Lactation, pregnancy, other autoimmune disease or uncontrolled infection excluded patients. The sequenced sample consisted of blood. The TCR sequence derives from a woman between 45 and 65 years old with Graves' hyperthyroidism.

The CDR3 coding sequence is TGCGCCAGCAGTGACCTCGTGGACAGTTTTTTCGGTTCACCCCTCCACTTT. This encodes CASSDLVDSFFGSPLHF. This rearrangement joins TRBV10-2 to TRBJ1-6; possibly TRBD1 for D (6 bases). Trimming took 3 bases from V and 9 from J, leaving 21 bases between them. This CDR3 contains 17 residues. The germline gives CDR1 WSHSY, CDR2 SAAADI.